This T cell receptor beta chain stems from a study of beta chain features in type 1 diabetes. Study details: The examined sorted cells totaled over 85,000,000 across samples. Overall study results and limits: Patients' naive, central memory and Treg TCRB repertoires seemed closer to one another than those of healthy donors.

Investigators reverse transcribed all isolated RNA, so they sequenced expressed TCRB transcripts. This table comes from immunoSEQ multiplex PCR, and its TCRdb copy is limited to in-frame clones, with some not included. This repertoire shows under 250,000 clones, 13% to 15% found once; its top ten account for more than 0.02%. This clone was found a few times. Its matching antigen is unknown. One heparinised blood draw averaging about 120 mL was given by each donor. Purities in excess of 95% were seen in all sorted populations. The V segment lost 2 bases and the J segment 4 bases; nucleotides outside the gene matches: 5. This CDR3 comprises 16 residues. Germline V gives CDR1 MNHEY, CDR2 SVGAGI.

This TCR came from a woman aged 40 to 50 in good health. This chain uses TRBV6-5 with TRBJ2-1; 10 bases are shared with TRBD2. Sequenced input: naive CD4+ T cells from blood. This chain's CDR3 is CASSYDWTSGYNEQFF. CDR3 coding DNA: TGTGCCAGCAGTTACGATTGGACTAGCGGTTACAATGAGCAGTTCTTC.